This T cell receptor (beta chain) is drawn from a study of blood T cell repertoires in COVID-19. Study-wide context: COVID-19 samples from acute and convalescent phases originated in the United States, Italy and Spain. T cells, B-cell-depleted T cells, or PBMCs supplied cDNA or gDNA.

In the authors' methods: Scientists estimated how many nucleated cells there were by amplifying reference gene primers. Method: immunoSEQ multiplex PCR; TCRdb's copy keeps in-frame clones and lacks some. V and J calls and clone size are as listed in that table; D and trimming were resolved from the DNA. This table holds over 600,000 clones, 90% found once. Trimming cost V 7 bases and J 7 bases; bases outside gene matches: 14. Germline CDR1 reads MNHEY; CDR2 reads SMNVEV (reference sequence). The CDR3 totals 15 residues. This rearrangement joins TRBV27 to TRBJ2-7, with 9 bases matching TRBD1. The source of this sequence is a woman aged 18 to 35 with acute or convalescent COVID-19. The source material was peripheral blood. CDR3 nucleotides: TGTGCCAGCAAGTACCGGGACAGGGCACCTGGGGAGCAGTACTTC. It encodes CASKYRDRAPGEQYF.